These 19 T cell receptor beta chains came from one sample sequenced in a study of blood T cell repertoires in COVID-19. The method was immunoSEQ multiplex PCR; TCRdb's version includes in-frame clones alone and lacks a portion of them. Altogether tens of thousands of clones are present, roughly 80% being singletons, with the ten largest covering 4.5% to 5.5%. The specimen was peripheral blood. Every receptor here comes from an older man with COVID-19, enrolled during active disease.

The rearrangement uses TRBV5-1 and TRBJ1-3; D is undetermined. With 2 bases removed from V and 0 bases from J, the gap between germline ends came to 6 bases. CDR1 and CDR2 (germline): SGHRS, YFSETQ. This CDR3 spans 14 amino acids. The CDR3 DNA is TGCGCCAGCAGCTTTGGGAGCTCTGGAAACACCATATATTTT. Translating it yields CASSFGSSGNTIYF.

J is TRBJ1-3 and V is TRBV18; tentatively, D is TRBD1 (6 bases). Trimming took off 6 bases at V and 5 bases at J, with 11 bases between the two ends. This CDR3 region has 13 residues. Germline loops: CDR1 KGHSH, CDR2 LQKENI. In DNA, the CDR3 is TGTGCCAGCTCGACAGGCTCGAGAAACACCATATATTTT. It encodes CASSTGSRNTIYF.

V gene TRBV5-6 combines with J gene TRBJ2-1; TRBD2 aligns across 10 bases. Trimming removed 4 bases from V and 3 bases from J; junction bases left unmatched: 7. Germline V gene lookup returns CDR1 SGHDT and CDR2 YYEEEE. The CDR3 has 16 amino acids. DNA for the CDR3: TGTGCCAGCAGCGTTGCAGGGACTAGCGTCTACAATGAGCAGTTCTTC. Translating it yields CASSVAGTSVYNEQFF. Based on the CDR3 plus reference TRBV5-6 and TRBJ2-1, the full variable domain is DAGVTQSPTHLIKTRGQQVTLRCSPKSGHDTVSWYQQALGQGPQFIFQYYEEEERQRGNFPDRFSGHQFPNYSSELNVNALLLGDSALYLCASSVAGTSVYNEQFFGPGTRLTVL.

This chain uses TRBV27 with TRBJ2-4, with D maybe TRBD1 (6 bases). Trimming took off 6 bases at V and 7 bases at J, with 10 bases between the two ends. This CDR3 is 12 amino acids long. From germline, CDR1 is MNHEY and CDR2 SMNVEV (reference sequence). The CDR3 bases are TGTGCCAGCAGGGACAGAGGGAACATTCAGTACTTC. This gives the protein CASRDRGNIQYF.

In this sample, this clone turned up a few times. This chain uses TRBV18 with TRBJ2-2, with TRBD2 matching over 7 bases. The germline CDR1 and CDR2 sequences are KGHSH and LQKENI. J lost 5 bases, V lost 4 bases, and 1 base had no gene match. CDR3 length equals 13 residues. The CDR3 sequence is CASSRTSTGELFF. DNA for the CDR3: TGTGCCAGCTCACGGACTAGTACCGGGGAGCTGTTTTTT.

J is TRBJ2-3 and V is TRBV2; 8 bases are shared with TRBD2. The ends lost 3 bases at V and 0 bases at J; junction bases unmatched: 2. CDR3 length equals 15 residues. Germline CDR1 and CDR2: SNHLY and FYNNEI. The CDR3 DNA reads TGTGCCAGCAGTGAGGCTAGCGGGAGCACAGATACGCAGTATTTT. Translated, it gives CASSEASGSTDTQYF. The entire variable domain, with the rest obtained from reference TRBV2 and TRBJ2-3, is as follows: EPEVTQTPSHQVTQMGQEVILRCVPISNHLYFYWYRQILGQKVEFLVSFYNNEISEKSEIFDDQFSVERPDGSNFTLKIRSTKLEDSAMYFCASSEASGSTDTQYFGPGTRLTVL.

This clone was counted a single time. The CDR3 DNA reads TGTGCCAGCTCGGTACAGATTGAAGAGACCCAGTACTTC. It translates to CASSVQIEETQYF. The rearrangement uses TRBV11-1 and TRBJ2-5; D call uncertain. In germline, CDR1 is SGHAT, CDR2 FQDESV (reference sequence). V was pared by 8 bases and J by 3 bases, with 13 bases between. This CDR3 region has 13 residues.

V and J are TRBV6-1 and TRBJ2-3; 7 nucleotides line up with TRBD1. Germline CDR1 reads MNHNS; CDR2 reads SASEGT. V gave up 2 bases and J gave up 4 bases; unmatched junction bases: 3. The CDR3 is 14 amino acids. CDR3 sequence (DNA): TGTGCCAGCAGTGAAAGGACAGGCGCAGATACGCAGTATTTT. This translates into CASSERTGADTQYF.

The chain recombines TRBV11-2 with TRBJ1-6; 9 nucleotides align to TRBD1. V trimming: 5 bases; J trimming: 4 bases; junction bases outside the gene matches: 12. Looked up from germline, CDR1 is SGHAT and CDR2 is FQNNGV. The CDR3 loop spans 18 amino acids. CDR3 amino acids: CASSQMTGGGIYNSPLHF. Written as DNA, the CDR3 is TGTGCCAGCAGCCAAATGACAGGGGGGGGTATATATAATTCACCCCTCCACTTT.

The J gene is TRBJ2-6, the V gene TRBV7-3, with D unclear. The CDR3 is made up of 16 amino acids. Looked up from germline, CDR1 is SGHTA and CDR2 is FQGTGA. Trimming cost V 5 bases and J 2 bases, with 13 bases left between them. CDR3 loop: CASSHSSDTGANVLTF. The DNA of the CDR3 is TGTGCCAGCAGCCACTCCTCCGACACTGGGGCCAACGTCCTGACTTTC.

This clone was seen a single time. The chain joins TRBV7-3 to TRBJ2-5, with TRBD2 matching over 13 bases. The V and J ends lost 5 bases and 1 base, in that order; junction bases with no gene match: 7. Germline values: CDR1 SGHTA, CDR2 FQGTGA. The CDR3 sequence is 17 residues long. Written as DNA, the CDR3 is TGTGCCAGCAGCCAAGGGGGGACTAGCGGGGTCCAAGAGACCCAGTACTTC. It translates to CASSQGGTSGVQETQYF.

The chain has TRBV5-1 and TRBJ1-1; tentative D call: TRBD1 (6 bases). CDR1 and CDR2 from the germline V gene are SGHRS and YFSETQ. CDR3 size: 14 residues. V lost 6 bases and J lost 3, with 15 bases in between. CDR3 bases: TGCGCCAGCACCCAAGTAACAGGGTACACTGAAGCTTTCTTT. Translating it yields CASTQVTGYTEAFF.

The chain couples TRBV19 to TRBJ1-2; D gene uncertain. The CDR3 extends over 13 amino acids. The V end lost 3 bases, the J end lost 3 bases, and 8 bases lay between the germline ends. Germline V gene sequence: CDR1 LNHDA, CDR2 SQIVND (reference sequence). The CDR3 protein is CASSIGPHYGYTF. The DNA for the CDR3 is TGTGCCAGTAGTATCGGTCCACACTATGGCTACACCTTC.

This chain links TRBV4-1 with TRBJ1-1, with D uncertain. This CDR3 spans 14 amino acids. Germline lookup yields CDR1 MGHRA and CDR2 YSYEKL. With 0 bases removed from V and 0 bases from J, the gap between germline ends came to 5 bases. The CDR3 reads CASSQDGVNTEAFF. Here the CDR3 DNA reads TGCGCCAGCAGCCAAGACGGGGTGAACACTGAAGCTTTCTTT.

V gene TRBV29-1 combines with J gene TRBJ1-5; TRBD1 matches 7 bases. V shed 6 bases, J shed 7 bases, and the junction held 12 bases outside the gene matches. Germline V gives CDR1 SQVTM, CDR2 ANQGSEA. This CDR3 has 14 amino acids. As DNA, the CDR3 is TGCAGCGTGATAACAGGGGCTTCAGGGCAGCCCCAGCATTTT. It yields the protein CSVITGASGQPQHF.

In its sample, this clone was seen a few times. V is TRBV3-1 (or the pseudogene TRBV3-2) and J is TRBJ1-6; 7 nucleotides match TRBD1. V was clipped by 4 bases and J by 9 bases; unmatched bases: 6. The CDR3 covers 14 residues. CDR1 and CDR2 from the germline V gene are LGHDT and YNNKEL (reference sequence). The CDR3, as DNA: TGTGCCAGCAGCCTAGGCCAGGGGGGTTCACCCCTCCACTTT. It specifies CASSLGQGGSPLHF.

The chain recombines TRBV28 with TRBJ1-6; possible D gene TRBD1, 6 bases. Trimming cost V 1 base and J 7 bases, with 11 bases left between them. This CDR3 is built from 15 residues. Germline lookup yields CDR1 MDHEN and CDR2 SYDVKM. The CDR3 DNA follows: TGTGCCAGCAGTTTATACCAGGGGAACAATTCACCCCTCCACTTT. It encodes CASSLYQGNNSPLHF.

CDR3 residues: CASSLAGGPNEQFF. The CDR3 bases are TGTGCCAGCAGCTTAGCCGGGGGACCGAATGAGCAGTTCTTC. The chain employs TRBV11-2 and TRBJ2-1; tentative D call: TRBD2 (6 bases). The V gene lost 1 base and the J gene lost 7 bases, with 11 bases spanning the gap. Germline V gene lookup returns CDR1 SGHAT and CDR2 FQNNGV. The CDR3 is 14 amino acids. The entire variable domain, with the rest obtained from reference TRBV11-2 and TRBJ2-1, is as follows: EAGVAQSPRYKIIEKRQSVAFWCNPISGHATLYWYQQILGQGPKLLIQFQNNGVVDDSQLPKDRFSAERLKGVDSTLKIQPAKLEDSAVYLCASSLAGGPNEQFFGPGTRLTVL.

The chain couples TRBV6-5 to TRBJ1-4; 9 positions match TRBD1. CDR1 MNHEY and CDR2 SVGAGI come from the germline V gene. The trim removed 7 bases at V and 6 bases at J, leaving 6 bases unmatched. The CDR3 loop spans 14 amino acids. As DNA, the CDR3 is TGTGCCAGCACCACAGGGGGCTCGGATGAAAAACTGTTTTTT. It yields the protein CASTTGGSDEKLFF.